This T cell receptor (beta chain) is drawn from a study of blood T cell repertoires in COVID-19. Overall study: Researchers got acute and convalescent COVID-19 samples from the United States, Italy and Spain. Sources were T cells, B-cell-depleted T cells, or PBMCs; the material itself was cDNA or gDNA.

Original processing methods: Scientists estimated how many nucleated cells there were by amplifying reference gene primers. TCRdb keeps only in-frame clones here, not all; method: immunoSEQ multiplex PCR. Clone size and the V and J calls come from that table; the DNA yielded D and trimming. The sample shows about 220,000 clones, roughly 84% of them seen only once. Germline loops: CDR1 SGHRS, CDR2 YFSETQ. This CDR3 contains 15 residues. V lost 7 bases to trimming and J lost 0 bases, with 16 bases between them. Sequencing input: peripheral blood. This TCR was recovered from a man aged 30-40 years with active or convalescent COVID-19. V is TRBV5-1 and J is TRBJ2-5, with a possible D match to TRBD2 (7 bases). CDR3 DNA: TGCGCCAGCTCAGAGGGAGGGGGTAACCAAGAGACCCAGTACTTC. Protein: CASSEGGGNQETQYF.